This record concerns one TCR beta chain sequence. The CDR3 is 13 amino acids. The V gene's germline CDR1 is SGHDN and CDR2 FVKESK. V was pared by 3 bases and J by 10 bases, with 13 bases between. Repertoires were generated with immunoSEQ multiplex PCR, while TCRdb's copy carries only in-frame clones and drops some. This table has roughly 40,000 clones, about 87% appearing once. This specimen belongs to a study of blood T cell repertoires in COVID-19. The V and J genes are TRBV14 and TRBJ2-1; D perhaps matches TRBD2 (6 bases). This clonotype was sampled from a woman aged 70-85 years with acute or convalescent COVID-19. Sequenced sample: peripheral blood. The CDR3 region is CASSQGGLREQFF. The CDR3 DNA reads as TGTGCCAGCAGCCAGGGAGGTTTGCGAGAGCAGTTCTTC.